These 9 T cell receptor beta chains originate from one sample sequenced in a study of shared clonotypes between healthy human individuals. Profiling relied on immunoSEQ multiplex PCR, and the TCRdb table lists in-frame clones only, not all of them. The table has around 2,000,000 clones, roughly 96% seen once; the top ten hold 0.13%. Sequencing was performed on naive CD4+ T cells sorted from blood. The subset here: CD45RA+ positively selected. These receptors originate from a young man in good health.

The chain employs TRBV19 and TRBJ1-5; TRBD1 might be the D (5 bases). This CDR3 spans 15 amino acids. CDR1 LNHDA and CDR2 SQIVND come from the germline V gene (reference sequence). V lost 5 bases and J lost 2, with 13 bases in between. In DNA form, the CDR3 reads TGTGCCAGTAGTGAAAACGGGGACCGCAATCAGCCCCAGCATTTT. Protein: CASSENGDRNQPQHF.

This chain links TRBV6-5 with TRBJ1-2; D gene uncertain. CDR3 length: 13 residues. Trimming left V 3 bases short and J 2 bases short, with 7 bases between. CDR1 is MNHEY and CDR2 is SVGAGI in the germline V gene. This CDR3 reads CASSYRWNYGYTF. CDR3 DNA: TGTGCCAGCAGTTATAGGTGGAACTATGGCTACACCTTC.

This chain links TRBV6-1 with TRBJ1-5; D perhaps matches TRBD1 (5 bases). This CDR3 is 14 amino acids long. Trimming took 6 bases from V and 6 from J, leaving 15 bases between them. The germline CDR1 and CDR2 sequences are MNHNS and SASEGT. CDR3 in amino acids: CASSEMQGSQPQHF. CDR3 coding DNA: TGTGCCAGCAGCGAAATGCAGGGATCTCAGCCCCAGCATTTT.

The chain is built from TRBV6-5 and TRBJ2-2, with D tentatively TRBD2 (6 bases). Germline V gene sequence: CDR1 MNHEY, CDR2 SVGAGI. Trimming took off 8 bases at V and 1 base at J, with 8 bases between the two ends. The CDR3 has 13 residues. CDR3 sequence: CASGGWNTGELFF. The CDR3 nucleotides are TGTGCCAGCGGAGGGTGGAACACCGGGGAGCTGTTTTTT.

The CDR3 sequence: CASSQSGPSYEQYF. The CDR3 nucleotides are TGTGCCAGCAGCCAGAGCGGTCCCTCCTACGAGCAGTACTTC. The chain carries TRBV11-2 and TRBJ2-7, with D perhaps TRBD2 (5 bases). CDR1 is SGHAT, CDR2 FQNNGV, per germline. Trimming shortened V by 5 bases and J by 0 bases, and 11 bases separated the two germline ends. The CDR3 is made up of 14 amino acids.

The rearrangement links TRBV25-1 to TRBJ2-2, with D perhaps TRBD1 or TRBD2 (6 bases each). Per the germline V gene, CDR1 is MGHDK and CDR2 is SYGVNS. This CDR3 region has 17 residues. V was clipped by 1 base and J by 1 base, with 13 bases between them. The CDR3 nucleotides read TGTGCCAGCAGTGAATTCCGGGGGCAAGGGAACACCGGGGAGCTGTTTTTT. It translates to CASSEFRGQGNTGELFF.

The V and J genes are TRBV7-2 and TRBJ2-7; TRBD1 might be the D (5 bases). In germline, CDR1 is SGHTA, CDR2 FQGNSA. Trimming took 1 base from V and 2 from J, leaving 15 bases between them. The CDR3 has 16 residues. CDR3 amino acids: CASSLGGHMGPYEQYF. The CDR3 DNA is TGTGCCAGCAGCTTAGGGGGTCACATGGGGCCCTACGAGCAGTACTTC.

The chain combines TRBV29-1 with TRBJ1-5; TRBD1 agrees at 9 bases. Per germline, CDR1 SQVTM and CDR2 ANQGSEA. After removal of 5 bases from V and 3 bases from J, the junction contained 8 bases not matched to a gene. This CDR3 is 15 amino acids long. This chain's CDR3 is CSVLVGTGLNQPQHF. CDR3 in DNA: TGCAGCGTTCTTGTGGGGACAGGGCTCAATCAGCCCCAGCATTTT.

The chain employs TRBV6-1 and TRBJ2-7; D not certain. CDR1 is MNHNS, CDR2 SASEGT, per germline. The CDR3 has 13 residues. V lost 2 bases, J lost 1 base, and 6 bases lay in between. CDR3 coding DNA: TGTGCCAGCAGTGAAAGTCCGTCCTACGAGCAGTACTTC. Amino acid sequence: CASSESPSYEQYF.